This entry lists 26 T cell receptor beta chains sequenced from one sample in a study of human T cells and chemical hapten exposure (dated by TCRdb to 2020 to 2023). Receptors were amplified or captured by RACE. The listed sequencing device is NextSeq 500. TCRdb ran its own pipeline on the public reads, namely fastp trimming at Q25 and MiXCR clone calling, and kept in-frame beta chains. Rows merge per CDR3 protein into single entries with the most common DNA and genes. Counted in this sample were approximately 120,000 distinct CDR3 sequences; roughly a tenth of them appeared once. The top ten clones comprise about 3% of the sample. This specimen's time point label, interpreted: patch test 2, 6 weeks after DPC sensitization. The sample's treatment or condition, from its label and the paper: therapeutic diphenylcyclopropenone sensitization with weekly scalp DPC. Sequencing used whole blood, obtained in connection with sensitization to the hapten diphenylcyclopropenone (DPC). Source of these receptors: a woman in her 40s with alopecia areata. Some clones in this sample may be carry-over from other donors' samples.

This clonotype has a handful of counts. V gene TRBV12-3 or TRBV12-4 combines with J gene TRBJ2-6; possibly TRBD1 for D (7 bases). V was clipped by 7 bases and J by 0 bases, with 13 bases between them. CDR3 length equals 16 residues. In DNA, the CDR3 is TGTGCCAGCACGCGGGACAGATCCTCTGGGGCCAACGTCCTGACTTTC. It codes for CASTRDRSSGANVLTF.

This clonotype was counted only a few times. The chain uses TRBV29-1 and TRBJ2-6; no clear D gene. The CDR3 extends over 13 amino acids. Germline assignment: CDR1 SQVTM and CDR2 ANQGSEA. The ends were cut back, 2 bases at V and 0 bases at J, with 2 bases in the middle. Here the CDR3 reads CSVETSGANVLTF. The CDR3, as DNA: TGCAGCGTTGAAACCTCTGGGGCCAACGTCCTGACTTTC.

The genes are TRBV29-1 and TRBJ2-3, with D hard to call. V dropped 4 bases and J dropped 0 bases, with 11 bases sitting between them. This CDR3 comprises 14 residues. Germline CDR1 is SQVTM and CDR2 is ANQGSEA. The CDR3 DNA reads as TGCAGCGTTGGAGTCCAACCAAGCACAGATACGCAGTATTTT. This gives the protein CSVGVQPSTDTQYF.

CDR3 loop: CATSGPPAYEQYF. CDR3 coding DNA: TGTGCCACCTCAGGGCCTCCCGCCTACGAGCAGTACTTC. The chain joins TRBV15 to TRBJ2-7, with D possibly being TRBD1 (5 bases). V was clipped by 8 bases and J by 2 bases, with 13 bases between them. The CDR3 sequence is 13 residues long. From germline, CDR1 is LNHNV and CDR2 YYDKDF (reference sequence).

This clonotype was observed at least ten times. This chain connects TRBV7-2 to TRBJ2-5; perhaps TRBD2 as D (7 bases). The length of the CDR3 is 18 residues. Germline CDR1 and CDR2: SGHTA and FQGNSA. The ends were cut back, 5 bases at V and 2 bases at J, with 24 bases in the middle. Here the CDR3 DNA reads TGTGCCAGCAGCCCGGGGGGCGGACGTATCCGACAACAAGAGACCCAGTACTTC. It encodes CASSPGGGRIRQQETQYF.

The V and J genes are TRBV4-3 and TRBJ2-1; 8 bases map to TRBD2. Germline V CDR1 and CDR2: LGHNA, YSLEER. This CDR3 region has 15 residues. The junction had 8 bases not matched to a gene; V was cut back by 0 bases and J by 10 bases. The CDR3 sequence is CASSQDWQASGEQFF. The CDR3 bases are TGCGCCAGCAGCCAAGATTGGCAGGCTAGCGGGGAGCAGTTCTTC.

At least ten counts were recorded for this clonotype. The V gene is TRBV6-1, the J gene TRBJ2-2, with 7 bases fitting TRBD2. In germline, CDR1 is MNHNS, CDR2 SASEGT. Trimming took 9 bases from V and 4 from J; bases not matched to a gene: 14. The CDR3 runs to 16 residues. The CDR3 loop is CASVGGFAGLTGELFF. CDR3 in DNA: TGTGCCAGTGTGGGAGGGTTTGCGGGGCTCACCGGGGAGCTGTTTTTT.

The rearrangement links TRBV20-1 to TRBJ1-4; D is undetermined. Germline V lookup: CDR1 DFQATT, CDR2 SNEGSKA (reference sequence). The CDR3 is made up of 14 amino acids. V was trimmed by 4 bases and J by 3 bases, leaving 12 bases between them. The CDR3 DNA reads TGCAGTGCTATAGACGGGGATCCTAATGAAAAACTGTTTTTT. Amino acid sequence: CSAIDGDPNEKLFF.

This clonotype occurred many times. This rearrangement joins TRBV4-3 to TRBJ1-2; no clear D gene. Germline V lookup: CDR1 LGHNA, CDR2 YSLEER. The CDR3 is made up of 16 amino acids. V gave up 0 bases and J gave up 4 bases, with 15 bases separating them. CDR3 sequence: CASSQERHNRAYGYTF. The CDR3 DNA reads as TGCGCCAGCAGCCAAGAAAGGCACAATCGGGCCTATGGCTACACCTTC.

The chain uses TRBV2 and TRBJ2-2, with D unresolved. The CDR3 runs to 15 residues. V was cut by 2 bases and J by 4 bases, with 11 bases left in between. Germline CDR1 SNHLY, CDR2 FYNNEI. As DNA, the CDR3 is TGTGCCAGCAGTGAAACAGAAATTGGCACCGGGGAGCTGTTTTTT. Protein product: CASSETEIGTGELFF.

This clonotype was seen repeatedly, ten times or more. The chain uses TRBV5-1 and TRBJ1-6; D is undetermined. This CDR3 contains 14 residues. Germline V CDR1 and CDR2: SGHRS, YFSETQ. With 5 bases removed from V and 5 bases from J, the gap between germline ends came to 11 bases. This CDR3 is CASRSLLDNSPLHF. Written as DNA, the CDR3 is TGCGCCAGCAGGTCTCTTCTAGATAATTCACCCCTCCACTTT.

In its sample, this clonotype was seen many times. The V and J genes are TRBV5-1 and TRBJ2-3; D is possibly TRBD2 (6 bases). V was shortened by 0 bases and J by 2 bases, with 13 bases between the two germline ends. The CDR3 is 16 amino acids. The germline V gene has CDR1 SGHRS and CDR2 YFSETQ. The CDR3 spells CASSLGLGRATDTQYF. CDR3 DNA sequence: TGCGCCAGCAGCTTGGGACTAGGAAGGGCCACAGATACGCAGTATTTT.

This clonotype has just a few counts. The chain has TRBV29-1 and TRBJ2-7; no clear D. The CDR3 extends over 12 amino acids. V lost 5 bases to trimming and J lost 1 base, with 9 bases between them. Germline CDR1 reads SQVTM; CDR2 reads ANQGSEA. The CDR3 DNA follows: TGCAGCGTTTTGGCAGGATCCTACGAGCAGTACTTC. Translating it yields CSVLAGSYEQYF.

The chain combines TRBV12-3 or TRBV12-4 with TRBJ1-5, with a possible D match to TRBD1 (5 bases). V was shortened by 6 bases and J by 1 base, with 16 bases between the two germline ends. CDR3 length: 16 amino acids. The DNA for the CDR3 is TGTGCCAGCAGCTCTATTGCAGGGTTCAGCAATCAGCCCCAGCATTTT. Translating gives CASSSIAGFSNQPQHF.

This clonotype was counted many times. V usage is TRBV6-4 and J usage is TRBJ2-3; maybe TRBD1 (5 bases). The CDR3 loop spans 15 amino acids. The germline V gene encodes CDR1 MRHNA and CDR2 SNTAGT. Deletions cut 3 bases from V and 6 bases from J, with 16 bases between. In DNA, the CDR3 is TGTGCCAGCAGTGAGGGTGCCTCAGGGCCCGATACGCAGTATTTT. Residues: CASSEGASGPDTQYF.

This clonotype was counted many times. The chain combines TRBV14 with TRBJ2-2; the match to TRBD2 covers 7 bases. Trimming at V came to 0 bases and at J to 6 bases, leaving 10 bases not matched to a gene. This CDR3 is built from 17 residues. Germline V lookup: CDR1 SGHDN, CDR2 FVKESK. CDR3 sequence reads: CASSQDVWEGIAGELFF. CDR3 nucleotide sequence: TGTGCCAGCAGCCAAGACGTCTGGGAGGGGATAGCCGGGGAGCTGTTTTTT.

This clonotype was counted a few times. J is TRBJ1-1 and V is TRBV12-3 or TRBV12-4; D is ambiguous. The CDR3 runs to 13 residues. Trimming removed 3 bases at V and 3 bases at J, with 8 bases between. CDR3 region: CASSFRRDTEAFF. In DNA form, the CDR3 reads TGTGCCAGCAGTTTCAGGCGCGACACTGAAGCTTTCTTT.

Concerning this clonotype: Being one base from a much bigger clone, this may be a read error. This rearrangement joins TRBV5-1 to TRBJ2-2; D uncertain. CDR1 is SGHRS and CDR2 is YFSETQ in the germline V gene. The CDR3 is made up of 13 amino acids. The DNA of the CDR3 is TGCGCCGGCAGCTTGGCCGACACCGGGGAGCTGTTTTTT. Protein: CAGSLADTGELFF.

In its sample, this clonotype was seen many times. This chain links TRBV6-6 with TRBJ2-3; TRBD2 matches 7 bases. Trimming cost V 5 bases and J 0 bases; bases outside gene matches: 5. The germline gives CDR1 MNHNY, CDR2 SVGAGI (reference sequence). The length of the CDR3 is 15 residues. This CDR3 reads CASSLADRSTDTQYF. Here the CDR3 DNA reads TGTGCCAGCAGTCTAGCGGATAGAAGCACAGATACGCAGTATTTT.

This clonotype was recorded once. The chain links TRBV9 to TRBJ1-6; D not resolved. V was clipped by 3 bases and J by 0 bases, with 10 bases between them. The germline CDR1 and CDR2 sequences are SGDLS and YYNGEE. This CDR3 contains 16 residues. The CDR3 nucleotides are TGTGCCAGCAGCGAGGCGGGGAGCTCCTATAATTCACCCCTCCACTTT. It codes for CASSEAGSSYNSPLHF. Variable domain in full (rest from reference TRBV9 and TRBJ1-6): DSGVTQTPKHLITATGQRVTLRCSPRSGDLSVYWYQQSLDQGLQFLIQYYNGEERAKGNILERFSAQQFPDLHSELNLSSLELGDSALYFCASSEAGSSYNSPLHFGNGTRLTVT.

The V and J genes are TRBV7-9 and TRBJ1-1; a weak D match, TRBD1 (6 bases). The germline gives CDR1 SEHNR, CDR2 FQNEAQ (reference sequence). This CDR3 is 15 amino acids long. The V and J ends lost 5 bases and 1 base respectively, with 14 bases between them. CDR3 region: CASSPQGTTNTEAFF. The CDR3 DNA follows: TGTGCCAGCAGCCCCCAGGGGACGACGAACACTGAAGCTTTCTTT.

This clonotype was detected a few times. The chain links TRBV29-1 to TRBJ2-3; the D call may be TRBD1 or TRBD2 (5 bases each). The CDR3 is made up of 13 amino acids. Trimming removed 4 bases from V and 5 bases from J, with 13 bases in between. Germline CDR1 and CDR2: SQVTM and ANQGSEA. The CDR3 sequence is CSVGLGVRDTQYF. Written as DNA, the CDR3 is TGCAGCGTTGGCCTGGGGGTACGAGATACGCAGTATTTT.

This clonotype was recorded at least ten times. The V and J genes are TRBV28 and TRBJ2-5; the D is unclear. Germline CDR1 MDHEN, CDR2 SYDVKM. The CDR3 is made up of 13 amino acids. Trimming shortened V by 11 bases and J by 0 bases, and 13 bases separated the two germline ends. The CDR3 bases are TGTGCCGGCCAGGACGGCGACCAAGAGACCCAGTACTTC. Translation: CAGQDGDQETQYF.

V gene TRBV4-2 combines with J gene TRBJ2-5; 10 bases are a match to TRBD2. The length of the CDR3 is 16 residues. V lost 3 bases to trimming and J lost 2 bases; unmatched junction nucleotides: 6. Germline V gene data show CDR1 as LGHNA and CDR2 as YNFKEQ. CDR3 in amino acids: CASSQLGTSDQETQYF. The CDR3 DNA reads TGTGCCAGCAGCCAGCTCGGGACTAGCGATCAAGAGACCCAGTACTTC.

This chain links TRBV10-3 with TRBJ2-5; either TRBD1 or TRBD2 may supply D (6 bases each). Germline V gene data show CDR1 as ENHRY and CDR2 as SYGVKD. Trimming removed 2 bases from V and 4 bases from J, with 11 bases in between. The CDR3 totals 14 residues. The CDR3 coding sequence is TGTGCCATCAGTGAGGGGGGGCGCGCAGAGACCCAGTACTTC. Translating gives CAISEGGRAETQYF.

This clonotype was seen a few times. This chain uses TRBV11-2 with TRBJ1-2; no definite D call. Germline V gene lookup returns CDR1 SGHAT and CDR2 FQNNGV. The CDR3 spans 12 residues. Between the trimmed V and J ends, which lost 5 bases and 4 bases, there was a span of 8 bases. The CDR3 DNA follows: TGTGCCAGCAGCCGTGATCGCTATGGCTACACCTTC. Translating gives CASSRDRYGYTF.